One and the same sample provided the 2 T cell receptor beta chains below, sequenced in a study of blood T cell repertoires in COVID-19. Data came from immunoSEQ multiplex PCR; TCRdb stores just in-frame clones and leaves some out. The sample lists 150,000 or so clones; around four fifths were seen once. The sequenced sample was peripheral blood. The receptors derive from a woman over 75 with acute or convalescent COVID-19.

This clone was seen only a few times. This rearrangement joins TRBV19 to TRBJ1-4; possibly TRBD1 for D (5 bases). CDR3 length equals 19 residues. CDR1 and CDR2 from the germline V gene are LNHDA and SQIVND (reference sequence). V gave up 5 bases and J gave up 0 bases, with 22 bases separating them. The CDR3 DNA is TGTGCCAGTAGTCGGGGGTTCACCGAGGACGGTGCAACTAATGAAAAACTGTTTTTT. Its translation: CASSRGFTEDGATNEKLFF. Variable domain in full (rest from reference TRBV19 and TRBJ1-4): DGGITQSPKYLFRKEGQNVTLSCEQNLNHDAMYWYRQDPGQGLRLIYYSQIVNDFQKGDIAEGYSVSREKKESFPLTVTSAQKNPTAFYLCASSRGFTEDGATNEKLFFGSGTQLSVL.

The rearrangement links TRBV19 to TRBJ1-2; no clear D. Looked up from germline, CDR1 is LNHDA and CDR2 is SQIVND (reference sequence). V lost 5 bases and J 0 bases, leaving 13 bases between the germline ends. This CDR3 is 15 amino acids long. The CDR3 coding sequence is TGTGCCAGTAGTCCGACGGGTCTCCCTAACTATGGCTACACCTTC. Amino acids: CASSPTGLPNYGYTF.